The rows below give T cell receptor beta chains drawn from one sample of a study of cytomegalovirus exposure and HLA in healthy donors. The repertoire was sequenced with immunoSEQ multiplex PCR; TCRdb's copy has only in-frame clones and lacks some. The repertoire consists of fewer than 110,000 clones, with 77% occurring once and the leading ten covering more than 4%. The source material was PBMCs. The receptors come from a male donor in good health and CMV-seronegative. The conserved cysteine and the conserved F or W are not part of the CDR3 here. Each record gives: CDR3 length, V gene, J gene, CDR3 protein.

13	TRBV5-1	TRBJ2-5	ASCPGGSHQETQY
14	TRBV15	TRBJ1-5	ATSRAGRGRNQPQH
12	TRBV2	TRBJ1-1	ASSGRGRNTEAF
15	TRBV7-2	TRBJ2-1	ASTKRPRGLSYNEQF
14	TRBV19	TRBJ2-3	ASSTPPDSRTDTQY
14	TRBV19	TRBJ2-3	ASQEFPGGSADTQY
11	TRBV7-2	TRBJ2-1	ASSLVSIAEQF
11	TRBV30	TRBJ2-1	AWSTSGTGEQF
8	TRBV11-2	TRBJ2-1	ASSFKEQF
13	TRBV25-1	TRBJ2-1	ASSVTGGSYNEQF
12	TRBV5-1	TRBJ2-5	ASSLIGGRETQY
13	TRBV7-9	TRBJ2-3	ASSRRTANTDTQY
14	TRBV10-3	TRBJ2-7	AISESLAGETNEQY
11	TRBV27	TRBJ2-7	ASSLFSSYEQY
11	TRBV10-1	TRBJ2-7	ASSESGRPMEY
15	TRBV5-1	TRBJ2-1	ASRPSGGESSYNEQF
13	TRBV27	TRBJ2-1	ASRTSGATYNEQF
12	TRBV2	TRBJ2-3	ASSPDRGSDTQY
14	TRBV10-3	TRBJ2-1	AISALRDSLPNEQF
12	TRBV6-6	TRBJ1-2	ASRPDRANYGYT
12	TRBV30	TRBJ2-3	AWSVLTSGYTQY
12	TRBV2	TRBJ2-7	ASSGAGGPGEQY
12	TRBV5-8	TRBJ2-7	ASSLGGTGYEQY
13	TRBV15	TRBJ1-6	ATQRGRRGDSPLH
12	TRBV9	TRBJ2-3	ASSVDPGADTQY
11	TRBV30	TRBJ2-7	AWKLAGGNEQY
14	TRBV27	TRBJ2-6	ASRDSATSGANVLT
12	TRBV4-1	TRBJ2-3	ASSQPDNTDTQY
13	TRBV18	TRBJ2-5	ASSPPGTSQETQY
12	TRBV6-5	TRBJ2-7	ASSETGRTYEQY
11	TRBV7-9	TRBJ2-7	ASSLGRDYEQY
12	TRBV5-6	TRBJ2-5	ASSLGSGWETQY
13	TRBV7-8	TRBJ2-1	ASSLLKLTYNEQF
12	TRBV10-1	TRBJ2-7	ASSRRTSGDEQY
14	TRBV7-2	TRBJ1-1	ASTNLRGQGNTEAF
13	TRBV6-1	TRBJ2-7	ATKQGDMGAYEQY
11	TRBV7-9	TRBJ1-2	ASSPTGGKGYT
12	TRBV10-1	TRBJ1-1	ASSLKTGATEAF
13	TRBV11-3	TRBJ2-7	ASSLASGPTYEQY